This TCR beta chain was captured by sequencing in a study of shared clonotypes between healthy human individuals. Measured with immunoSEQ multiplex PCR; TCRdb has only the in-frame clones, and not every one. This table holds around 330,000 clones, around 74% found once. The germline CDR1 and CDR2 sequences are SGDLS and YYNGEE. The CDR3 is 18 amino acids. The V segment lost 0 bases and the J segment 4 bases; nucleotides outside the gene matches: 8. The rearrangement links TRBV9 to TRBJ2-5; TRBD2 agrees at 14 bases. The TCR was taken from a man aged 25-40 years in good health. The sample comprised memory CD4+ T cells sorted from blood. Documented subset: CD45RA-negative fraction. CDR3 residues: CASSVESGGLAGGETQYF. As DNA, the CDR3 is TGTGCCAGCAGCGTAGAATCGGGCGGACTAGCGGGAGGAGAGACCCAGTACTTC.